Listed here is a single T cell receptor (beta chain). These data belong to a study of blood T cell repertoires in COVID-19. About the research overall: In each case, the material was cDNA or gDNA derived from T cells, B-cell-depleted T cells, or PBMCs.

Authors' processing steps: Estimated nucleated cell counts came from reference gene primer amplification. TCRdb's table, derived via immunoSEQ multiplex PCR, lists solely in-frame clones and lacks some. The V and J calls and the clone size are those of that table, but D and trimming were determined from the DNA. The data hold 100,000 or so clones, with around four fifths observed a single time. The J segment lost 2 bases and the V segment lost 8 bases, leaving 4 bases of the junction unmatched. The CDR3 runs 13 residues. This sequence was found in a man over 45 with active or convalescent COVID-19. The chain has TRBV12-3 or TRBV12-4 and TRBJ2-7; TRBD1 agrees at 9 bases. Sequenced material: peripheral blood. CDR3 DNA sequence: TGTGCCAGCCATGGACAGGGGACCTACGAGCAGTACTTC. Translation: CASHGQGTYEQYF.